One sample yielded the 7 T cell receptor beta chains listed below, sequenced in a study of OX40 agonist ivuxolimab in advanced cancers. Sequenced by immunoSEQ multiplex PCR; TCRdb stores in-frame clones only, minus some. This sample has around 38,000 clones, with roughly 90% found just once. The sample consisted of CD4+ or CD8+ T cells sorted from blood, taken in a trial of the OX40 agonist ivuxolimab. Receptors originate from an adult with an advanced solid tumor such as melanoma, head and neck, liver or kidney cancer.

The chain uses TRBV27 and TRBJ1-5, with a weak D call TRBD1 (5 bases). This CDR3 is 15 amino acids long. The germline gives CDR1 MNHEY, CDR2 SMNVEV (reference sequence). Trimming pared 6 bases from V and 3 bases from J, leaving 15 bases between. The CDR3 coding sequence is TGTGCCAGCAGCCCGATCCGGGACTCCAATCAGCCCCAGCATTTT. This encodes CASSPIRDSNQPQHF.

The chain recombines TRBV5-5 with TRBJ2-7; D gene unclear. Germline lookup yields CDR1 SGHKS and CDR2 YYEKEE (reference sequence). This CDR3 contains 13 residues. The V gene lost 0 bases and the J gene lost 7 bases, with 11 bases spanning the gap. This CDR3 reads CASSLAGFEEQYF. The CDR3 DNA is TGTGCCAGCAGCTTGGCCGGCTTCGAGGAGCAGTACTTC.

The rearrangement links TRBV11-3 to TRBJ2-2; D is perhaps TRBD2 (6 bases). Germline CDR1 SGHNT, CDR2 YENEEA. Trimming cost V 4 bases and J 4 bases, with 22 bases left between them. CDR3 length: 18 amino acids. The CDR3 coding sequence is TGTGCCAGCAGCTCCTCCTACCTCAGTGGGAGGCGCACCGGGGAGCTGTTTTTT. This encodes CASSSSYLSGRRTGELFF.

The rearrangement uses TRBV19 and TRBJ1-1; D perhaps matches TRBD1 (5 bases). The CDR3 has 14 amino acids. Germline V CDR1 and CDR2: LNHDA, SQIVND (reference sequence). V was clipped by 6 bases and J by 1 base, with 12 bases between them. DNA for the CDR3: TGTGCCAGTAGGCTGGGACTGAAGAACACTGAAGCTTTCTTT. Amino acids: CASRLGLKNTEAFF. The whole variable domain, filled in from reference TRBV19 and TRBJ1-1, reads DGGITQSPKYLFRKEGQNVTLSCEQNLNHDAMYWYRQDPGQGLRLIYYSQIVNDFQKGDIAEGYSVSREKKESFPLTVTSAQKNPTAFYLCASRLGLKNTEAFFGQGTRLTVV.

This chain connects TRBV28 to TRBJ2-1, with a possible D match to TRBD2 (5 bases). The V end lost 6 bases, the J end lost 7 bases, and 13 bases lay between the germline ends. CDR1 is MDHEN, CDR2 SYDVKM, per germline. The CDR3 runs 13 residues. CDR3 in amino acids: CASSPPGINEQFF. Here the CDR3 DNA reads TGTGCCAGCAGCCCCCCCGGGATAAATGAGCAGTTCTTC.

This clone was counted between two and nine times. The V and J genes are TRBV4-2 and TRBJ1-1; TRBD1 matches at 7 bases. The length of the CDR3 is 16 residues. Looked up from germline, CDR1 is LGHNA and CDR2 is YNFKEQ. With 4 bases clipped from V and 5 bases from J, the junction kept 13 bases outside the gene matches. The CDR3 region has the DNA TGTGCCAGCAGCCTATTAGGGGGGGACAGACGTACTGAAGCTTTCTTT. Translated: CASSLLGGDRRTEAFF.

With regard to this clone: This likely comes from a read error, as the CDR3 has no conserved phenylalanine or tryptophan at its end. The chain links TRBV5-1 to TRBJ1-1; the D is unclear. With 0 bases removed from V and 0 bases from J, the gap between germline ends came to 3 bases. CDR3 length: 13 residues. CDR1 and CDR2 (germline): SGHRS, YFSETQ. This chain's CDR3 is CASSLALNTEAFL. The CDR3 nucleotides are TGCGCCAGCAGCTTGGCATTGAACACTGAAGCTTTCCTT.